A selection of T cell receptor beta chains follows, all from one sample in a study of preoperative IRX-2 immunotherapy in early breast cancer. Clones were sequenced by immunoSEQ multiplex PCR, and TCRdb holds only the in-frame ones, with some missing. The data hold about 98,000 clones, with just over 85% observed a single time. Sequenced material: tumor tissue, taken after IRX-2 immunotherapy. The receptors here all came from a human donor with breast cancer. CDR3s include the opening cysteine and the closing phenylalanine or tryptophan. D genes are given only for firm matches. For some rows the clone size is stated as once, few or many, or as a class when expanded; others skip it.

clone size	V gene	J gene	D gene	CDR3 DNA	CDR3 protein
-	TRBV5-1	TRBJ2-1	TRBD2	TGCGCCAGCAGCTTGAGTAGGACTAGAGACAATGAGCAGTTCTTC	CASSLSRTRDNEQFF
-	TRBV18	TRBJ2-7	TRBD2	TGTGCCAGCTCACCGGGGACTAGCGGGGTGGGCGAGCAGTACTTC	CASSPGTSGVGEQYF
-	TRBV29-1	TRBJ2-7	TRBD2	TGCAGCGCCCTGTCCGGGACTAGCAGCGAGCAGTACTTC	CSALSGTSSEQYF
-	TRBV12-5	TRBJ2-7	-	TGTGCTAGTGCCACCGGGACGGGGACCTACGAGCAGTACTTC	CASATGTGTYEQYF
once	TRBV28	TRBJ1-4	TRBD1	TGTGCCAGCAGGAGAGGGACAGGGGGAGAAAAACTGTTTTTT	CASRRGTGGEKLFF
once	TRBV5-1	TRBJ2-7	-	TGCGCCAGCAGCTCTACCGGGACATTGGGGTCCTACGAGCAGTACTTC	CASSSTGTLGSYEQYF
few	TRBV11-3	TRBJ2-3	-	TGTGCCAGCAGCTTGGGGGGGCGAACAGATACGCAGTATTTT	CASSLGGRTDTQYF
-	TRBV6-1	TRBJ1-6	-	TGTGCCAGCAGTGAAGATGGATTTCTTTGGGATTCACCCCTCCACTTT	CASSEDGFLWDSPLHF
-	TRBV6-8	TRBJ2-5	-	TGTGCCAGCAGCCCACAGGTCCGGTACCAAGAGACCCAGTACTTC	CASSPQVRYQETQYF
-	TRBV6-8	TRBJ1-2	-	TGTGCCAGCAGTGATGAGGGTAGGGTAGGCTACACCTTC	CASSDEGRVGYTF
-	TRBV6-7	TRBJ1-5	TRBD1	TGTGCCAGCAGGTCCAACAGGGGGCTTAGCAATCAGCCCCAGCATTTT	CASRSNRGLSNQPQHF
-	TRBV18	TRBJ2-3	TRBD2	TGTGCCAGCTCACCAGGACTAGGGCAGGATACGCAGTATTTT	CASSPGLGQDTQYF
-	TRBV6-8	TRBJ2-7	-	TGTGCCAGCAGGCCGCCCGGGACGGAGACCTACGAGCAGTACTTC	CASRPPGTETYEQYF
-	TRBV6-8	TRBJ1-1	-	TGTGCCATCAGTGGGAAGGGCTGGGACACTGAAGCTTTCTTT	CAISGKGWDTEAFF
-	TRBV30	TRBJ2-7	-	TGTGCCTGGAGTCCCAGACCGGTTTCCTACGAGCAGTACTTC	CAWSPRPVSYEQYF
-	TRBV5-1	TRBJ2-3	TRBD1	TGCGCCAGCAGCACGGGACAGGGGGGAGATACGCAGTATTTT	CASSTGQGGDTQYF
-	TRBV28	TRBJ1-1	-	TGTGCCAGCAGTCGTCACACAGGGAGAGGTGAAGCTTTCTTT	CASSRHTGRGEAFF